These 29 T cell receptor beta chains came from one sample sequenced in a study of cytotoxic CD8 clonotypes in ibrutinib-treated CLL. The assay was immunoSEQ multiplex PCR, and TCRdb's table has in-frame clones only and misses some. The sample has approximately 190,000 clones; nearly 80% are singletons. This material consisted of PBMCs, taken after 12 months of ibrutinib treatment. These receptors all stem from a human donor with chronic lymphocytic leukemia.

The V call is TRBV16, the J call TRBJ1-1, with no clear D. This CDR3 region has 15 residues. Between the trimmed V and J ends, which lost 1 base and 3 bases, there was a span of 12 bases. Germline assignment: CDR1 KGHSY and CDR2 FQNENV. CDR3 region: CASSQLERRDTEAFF. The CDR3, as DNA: TGTGCCAGCAGCCAATTGGAGCGCCGGGACACTGAAGCTTTCTTT.

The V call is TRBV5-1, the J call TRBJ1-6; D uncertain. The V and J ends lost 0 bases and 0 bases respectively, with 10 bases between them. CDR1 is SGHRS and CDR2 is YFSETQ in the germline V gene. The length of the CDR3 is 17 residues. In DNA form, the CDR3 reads TGCGCCAGCAGCTTGGCCCCGGCTTCCTCCTATAATTCACCCCTCCACTTT. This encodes CASSLAPASSYNSPLHF.

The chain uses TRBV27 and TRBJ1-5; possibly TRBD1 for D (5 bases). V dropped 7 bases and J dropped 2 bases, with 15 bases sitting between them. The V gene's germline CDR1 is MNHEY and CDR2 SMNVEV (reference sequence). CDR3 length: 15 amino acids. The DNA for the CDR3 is TGTGCCAGCACCAGCCTGGGGGGGGGCAATCAGCCCCAGCATTTT. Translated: CASTSLGGGNQPQHF.

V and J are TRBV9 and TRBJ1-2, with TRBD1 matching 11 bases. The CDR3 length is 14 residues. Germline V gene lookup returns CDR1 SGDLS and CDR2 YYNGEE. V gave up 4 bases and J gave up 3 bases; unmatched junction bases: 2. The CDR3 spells CASSPGQGDYGYTF. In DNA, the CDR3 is TGTGCCAGCAGCCCGGGACAGGGGGACTATGGCTACACCTTC.

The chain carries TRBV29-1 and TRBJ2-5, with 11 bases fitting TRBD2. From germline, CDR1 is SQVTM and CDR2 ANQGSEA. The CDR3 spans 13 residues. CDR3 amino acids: CSVSGGASETQYF. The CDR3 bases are TGCAGTGTTAGCGGGGGGGCATCAGAGACCCAGTACTTC. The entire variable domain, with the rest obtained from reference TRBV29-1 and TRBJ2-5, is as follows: SAVISQKPSRDICQRGTSLTIQCQVDSQVTMMFWYRQQPGQSLTLIATANQGSEATYESGFVIDKFPISRPNLTFSTLTVSNMSPEDSSIYLCSVSGGASETQYFGPGTRLLVL.

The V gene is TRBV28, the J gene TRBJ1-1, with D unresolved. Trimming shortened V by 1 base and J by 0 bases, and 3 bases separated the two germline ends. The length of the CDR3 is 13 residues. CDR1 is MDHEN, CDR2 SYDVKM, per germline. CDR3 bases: TGTGCCAGCAGTTTATTGTTGAACACTGAAGCTTTCTTT. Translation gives CASSLLLNTEAFF.

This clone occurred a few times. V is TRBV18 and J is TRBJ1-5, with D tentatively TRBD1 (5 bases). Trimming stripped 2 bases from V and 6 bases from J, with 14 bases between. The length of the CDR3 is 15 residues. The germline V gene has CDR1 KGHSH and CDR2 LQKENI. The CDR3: CASSPSAGFGQPQHF. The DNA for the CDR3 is TGTGCCAGCTCACCAAGCGCAGGGTTCGGTCAGCCCCAGCATTTT.

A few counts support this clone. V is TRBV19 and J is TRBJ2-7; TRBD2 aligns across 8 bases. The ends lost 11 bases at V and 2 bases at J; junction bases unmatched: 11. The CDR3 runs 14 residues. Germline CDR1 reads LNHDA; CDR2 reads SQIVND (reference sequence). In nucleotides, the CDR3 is TGTGCCTCCCGGGGTAGCGGGGACCCCTACGAGCAGTACTTC. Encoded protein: CASRGSGDPYEQYF.

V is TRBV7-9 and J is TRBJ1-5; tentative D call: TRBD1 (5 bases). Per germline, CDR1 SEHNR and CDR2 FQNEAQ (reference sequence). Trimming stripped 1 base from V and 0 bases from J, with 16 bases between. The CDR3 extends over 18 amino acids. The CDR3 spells CASSLGGTREYSNQPQHF. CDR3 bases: TGTGCCAGCAGCTTAGGGGGCACTCGGGAATATAGCAATCAGCCCCAGCATTTT.

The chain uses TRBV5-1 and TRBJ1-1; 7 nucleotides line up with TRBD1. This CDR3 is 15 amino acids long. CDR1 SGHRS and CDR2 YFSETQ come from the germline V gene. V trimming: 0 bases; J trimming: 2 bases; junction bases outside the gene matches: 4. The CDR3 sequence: CASSLVQGSNTEAFF. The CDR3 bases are TGCGCCAGCAGCTTGGTACAGGGGAGCAACACTGAAGCTTTCTTT.

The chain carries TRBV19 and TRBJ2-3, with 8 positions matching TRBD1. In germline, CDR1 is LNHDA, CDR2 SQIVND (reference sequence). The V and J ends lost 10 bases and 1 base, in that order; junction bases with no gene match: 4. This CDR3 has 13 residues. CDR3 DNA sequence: TGTGCCACCTCGGGACAGGGCACAGATACGCAGTATTTT. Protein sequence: CATSGQGTDTQYF.

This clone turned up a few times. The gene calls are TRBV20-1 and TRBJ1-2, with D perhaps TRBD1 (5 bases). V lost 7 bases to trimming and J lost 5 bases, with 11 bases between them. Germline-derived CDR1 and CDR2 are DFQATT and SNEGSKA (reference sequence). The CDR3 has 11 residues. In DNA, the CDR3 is TGCAGTGGACAGTCACAGTATGGCTACACCTTC. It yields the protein CSGQSQYGYTF.

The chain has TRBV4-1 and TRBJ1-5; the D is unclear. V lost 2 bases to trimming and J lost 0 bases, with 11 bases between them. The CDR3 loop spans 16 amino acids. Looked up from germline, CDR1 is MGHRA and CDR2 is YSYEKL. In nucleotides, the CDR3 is TGCGCCAGCAGCCAACCGGACTTTTATAGCAATCAGCCCCAGCATTTT. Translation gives CASSQPDFYSNQPQHF.

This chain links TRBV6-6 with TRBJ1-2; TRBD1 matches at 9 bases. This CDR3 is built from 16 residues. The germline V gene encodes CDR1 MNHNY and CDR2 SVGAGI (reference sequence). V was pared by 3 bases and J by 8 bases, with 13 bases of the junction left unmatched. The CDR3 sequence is CASSYRLRTGAQGYTF. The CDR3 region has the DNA TGTGCCAGCAGTTATCGCCTTCGGACAGGGGCGCAAGGCTACACCTTC.

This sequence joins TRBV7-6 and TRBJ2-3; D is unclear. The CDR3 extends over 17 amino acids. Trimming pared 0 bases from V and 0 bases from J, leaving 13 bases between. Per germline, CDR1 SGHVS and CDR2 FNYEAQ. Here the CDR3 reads CASSLALTTTSTDTQYF. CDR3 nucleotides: TGTGCCAGCAGCTTAGCGTTGACGACAACGAGCACAGATACGCAGTATTTT.

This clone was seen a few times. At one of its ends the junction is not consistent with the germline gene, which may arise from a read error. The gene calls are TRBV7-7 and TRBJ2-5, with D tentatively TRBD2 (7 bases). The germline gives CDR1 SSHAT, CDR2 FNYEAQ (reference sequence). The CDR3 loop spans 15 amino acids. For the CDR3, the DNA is TGTGCTAGCACCCTCGGCGGGGGCTCTCAAGAGACCCAGTACTTC. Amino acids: CASTLGGGSQETQYF.

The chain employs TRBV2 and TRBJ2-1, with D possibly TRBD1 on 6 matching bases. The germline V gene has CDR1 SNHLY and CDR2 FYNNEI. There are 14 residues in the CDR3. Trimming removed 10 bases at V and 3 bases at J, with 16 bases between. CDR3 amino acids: CATLRTEGYNEQFF. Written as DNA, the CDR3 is TGTGCCACACTAAGGACAGAAGGCTACAATGAGCAGTTCTTC.

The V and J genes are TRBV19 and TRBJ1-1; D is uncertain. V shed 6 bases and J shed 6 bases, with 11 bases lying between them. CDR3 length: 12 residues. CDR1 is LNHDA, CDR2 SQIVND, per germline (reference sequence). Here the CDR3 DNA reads TGTGCCAGTAGCATGGGCGTAGCTGAAGCTTTCTTT. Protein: CASSMGVAEAFF.

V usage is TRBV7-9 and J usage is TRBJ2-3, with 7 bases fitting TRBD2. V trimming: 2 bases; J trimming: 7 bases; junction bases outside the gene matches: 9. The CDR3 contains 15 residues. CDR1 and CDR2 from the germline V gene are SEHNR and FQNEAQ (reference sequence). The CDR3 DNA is TGTGCCAGCAGCTTATCGACTAGCTATTCAAATACGCAGTATTTT. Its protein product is CASSLSTSYSNTQYF.

CDR3 residues: CASHRDFTEAFF. The CDR3 DNA sequence: TGTGCCAGCCACAGGGATTTCACTGAAGCTTTCTTT. The gene calls are TRBV19 and TRBJ1-1; the D gene is possibly TRBD1 (6 bases). The germline V and J ends were trimmed by 9 bases and 4 bases, with 12 bases remaining between them. CDR1 is LNHDA and CDR2 is SQIVND in the germline V gene (reference sequence). This CDR3 spans 12 amino acids.

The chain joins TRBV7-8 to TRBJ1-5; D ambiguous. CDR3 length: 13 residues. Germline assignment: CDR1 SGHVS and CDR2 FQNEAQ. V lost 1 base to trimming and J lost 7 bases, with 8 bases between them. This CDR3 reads CASSLDGRQPQHF. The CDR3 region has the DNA TGTGCCAGCAGCTTAGACGGGAGACAGCCCCAGCATTTT.

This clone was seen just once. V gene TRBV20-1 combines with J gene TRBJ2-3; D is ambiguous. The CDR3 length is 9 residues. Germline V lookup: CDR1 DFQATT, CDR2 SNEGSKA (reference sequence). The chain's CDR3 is CRAVDTQYF. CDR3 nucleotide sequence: TGCAGGGCCGTGGATACGCAGTATTTT.

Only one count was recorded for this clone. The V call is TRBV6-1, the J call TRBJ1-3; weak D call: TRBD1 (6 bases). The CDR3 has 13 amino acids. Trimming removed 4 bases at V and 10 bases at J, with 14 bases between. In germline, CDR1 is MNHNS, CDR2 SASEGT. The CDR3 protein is CASSGETGRTIYF. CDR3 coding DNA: TGTGCCAGCAGTGGAGAGACAGGAAGGACCATATATTTT.

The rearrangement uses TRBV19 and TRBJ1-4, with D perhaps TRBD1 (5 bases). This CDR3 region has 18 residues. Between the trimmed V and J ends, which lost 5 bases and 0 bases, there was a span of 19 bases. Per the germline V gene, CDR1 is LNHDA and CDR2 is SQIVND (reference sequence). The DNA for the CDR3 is TGTGCCAGTAGTGTATACAGGATCCTCCGCCCAACTAATGAAAAACTGTTTTTT. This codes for CASSVYRILRPTNEKLFF.

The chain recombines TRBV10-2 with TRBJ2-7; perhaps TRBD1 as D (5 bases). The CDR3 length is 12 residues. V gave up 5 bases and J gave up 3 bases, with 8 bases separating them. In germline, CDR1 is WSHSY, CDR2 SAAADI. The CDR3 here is CASSPDSYEQYF. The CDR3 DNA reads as TGCGCCAGCAGTCCCGACAGCTACGAGCAGTACTTC.

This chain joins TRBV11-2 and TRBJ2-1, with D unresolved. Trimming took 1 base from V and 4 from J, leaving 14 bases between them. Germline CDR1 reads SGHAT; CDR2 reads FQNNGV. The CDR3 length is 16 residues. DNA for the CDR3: TGTGCCAGCAGCTTAGTGGCAGGACCGAGGTACAATGAGCAGTTCTTC. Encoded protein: CASSLVAGPRYNEQFF.

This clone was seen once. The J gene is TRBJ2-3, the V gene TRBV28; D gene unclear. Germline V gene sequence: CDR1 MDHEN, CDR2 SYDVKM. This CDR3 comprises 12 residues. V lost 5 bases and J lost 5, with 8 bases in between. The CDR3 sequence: CASSPSIDTQYF. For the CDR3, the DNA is TGTGCCAGCAGTCCCTCTATAGATACGCAGTATTTT.

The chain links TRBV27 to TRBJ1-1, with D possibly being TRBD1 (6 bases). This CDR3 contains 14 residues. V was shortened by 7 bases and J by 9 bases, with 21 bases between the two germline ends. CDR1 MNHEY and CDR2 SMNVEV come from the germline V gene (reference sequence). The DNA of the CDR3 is TGTGCCAGCACCCTGTCCCCAGGGGCAGGAAAAGCTTTCTTT. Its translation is CASTLSPGAGKAFF.

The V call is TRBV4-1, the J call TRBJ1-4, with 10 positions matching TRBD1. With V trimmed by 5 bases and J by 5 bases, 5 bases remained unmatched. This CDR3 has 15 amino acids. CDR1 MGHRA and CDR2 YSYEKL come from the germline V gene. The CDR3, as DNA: TGCGCCAGCAGCTCTTGGGACAGGGGAAATGAAAAACTGTTTTTT. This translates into CASSSWDRGNEKLFF.